Included here is one T cell receptor (beta chain) sequence, with context. Its specific antigen is unknown. There are 12 amino acids in the CDR3, from cysteine to phenylalanine inclusive. DNA for this receptor is not on file. The germline V gene provides CDR1 MDHEN and CDR2 SYDVKM. This sample is drawn from a study of CXCR3-negative and CXCR3-positive naive CD8 T cells (dated by TCRdb to about 2019). Broadly, across the study: In total, some 130 million TRB reads were obtained, corresponding to roughly 1.5 +/- 0.3 million reads per library. The diversity and physicochemical repertoire analyses included around 10 donors pooled from two independent experiments. Naive subsets from roughly 5 donors and memory cells from 3 donors were included in the TRBV-TRBJ cluster analysis. Overall results and qualifications from the work: Surface CD5, linked to self-reactivity in mice, was comparable between naive subsets; TCR interaction strength was therefore also inferred from TRB CDR3 physicochemical properties. Compared with CXCR3-negative naive cells, CXCR3-positive naive cells had TRB CDR3s with higher hydrophobicity (lower Kidera factor 4), lower energy, and higher strength and volume indices. Naive CXCR3-negative and CXCR3-positive cells from the same donor showed similar TRBV-TRBJ usage, whereas memory cells showed distinct patterns. Repertoire diversity was comparably high in both naive subsets but much lower in memory CD8+ T cells. Freshly isolated PBMCs were used for most assays because CXCR3 expression partially decreased after cryopreservation.

Sequencer: NextSeq 550. The Human TCR Profiling Kit (MiLaboratory) was used to prepare UMI-labeled 5' RACE TRB cDNA libraries. cDNA synthesis used the entire amount of extracted RNA, and PCR amplification then used the entire amount of cDNA produced. Libraries were prepared in parallel with an identical number of PCR cycles. Under the source paper's analysis protocol: About 50,000 +/- 10,000 unique UMI-labeled TRB cDNA molecules per library were extracted with MIGEC and MiXCR, with at least two reads per UMI required. On average, each library contained approximately 40,000 +/- 10,000 functional in-frame TRB CDR3 nucleotide clonotypes without stop codons. After downsampling to 5000 UMI-labeled TRB molecules per sample, diversity metrics such as normalized Shannon-Wiener and Chao1 were calculated in VDJtools. VDJtools computed clonotype-size-weighted physicochemical properties of the central five CDR3 residues: interaction energy, strength, volume and Kidera factor 4. Reprocessed by TCRdb, the reads give a single entry per CDR3 protein sequence, without DNA. The V and J calls here are based on TCRdb, not the publication. The sample's own table lists 7,000 or so distinct CDR3 sequences. Roughly 2% of the sample is in the top ten clones.

Each CD8+ T cell subset was flow-sorted in triplicate, and around 320,000 cells per subset were placed directly into RLT lysis buffer. Naive CD8+ T cells were defined stringently as CD45RO-CCR7+CD27+CD95- to exclude memory contaminants. Using standard density gradient centrifugation, peripheral blood mononuclear cells were isolated from buffy coats. Naive CXCR3-negative and CXCR3-positive CD8+ T cells were flow-sorted using a FACSAria III. An RNeasy Mini Kit was used to extract total RNA from the sorted cells. The sequencing sample was made of naive CXCR3+ CD8+ T cells from blood. The cell subset or site label for this specimen denotes: CD45RO-CCR7+CD27+CD95- naive CD8+ T cells expressing CXCR3 (TNR3+). The V gene is TRBV28 and the J gene is TRBJ2-3; with no DNA, the TCRdb D assignment of TRBD2 cannot be verified. The sequence was collected from a human donor in good health. Some clones in this sample may be carry-over from other donors' samples. Here the CDR3 is given as CASSLGEDTQYF. Here the CDR3 is joined to the reference TRBV28 and TRBJ2-3 genes, and the full variable domain is: DVKVTQSSRYLVKRTGEKVFLECVQDMDHENMFWYRQDPGLGLRLIYFSYDVKMKEKGDIPEGYSVSREKKERFSLILESASTNQTSMYLCASSLGEDTQYFGPGTRLTVL.